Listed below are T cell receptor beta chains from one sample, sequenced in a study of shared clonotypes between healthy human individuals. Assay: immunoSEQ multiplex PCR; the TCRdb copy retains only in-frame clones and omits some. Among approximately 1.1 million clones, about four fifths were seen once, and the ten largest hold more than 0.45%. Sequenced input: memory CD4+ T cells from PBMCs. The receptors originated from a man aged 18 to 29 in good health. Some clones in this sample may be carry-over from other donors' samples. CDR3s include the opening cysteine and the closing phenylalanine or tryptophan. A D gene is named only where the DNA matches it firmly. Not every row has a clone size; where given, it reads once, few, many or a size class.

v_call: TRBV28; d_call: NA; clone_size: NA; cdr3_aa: CASSLSSPYEQYF
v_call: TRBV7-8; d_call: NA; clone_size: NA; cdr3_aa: CASSLEVGYEQYF
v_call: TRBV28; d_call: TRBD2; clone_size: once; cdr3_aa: CASSPISVFLAGGSTDTQYF
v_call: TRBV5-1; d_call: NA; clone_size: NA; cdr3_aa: CASSPEGGRQTQYF
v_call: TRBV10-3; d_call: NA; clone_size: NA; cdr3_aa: CAIGGGGMTYNEQFF
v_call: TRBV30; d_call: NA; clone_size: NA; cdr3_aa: CAWSSSRYTGELFF
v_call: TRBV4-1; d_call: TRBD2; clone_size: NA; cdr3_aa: CASSRGLAGDSYEQYF
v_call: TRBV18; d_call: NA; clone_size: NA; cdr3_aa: CASSPPSRETQYF
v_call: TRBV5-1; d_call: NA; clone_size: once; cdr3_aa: CASGRGQNTGELFF
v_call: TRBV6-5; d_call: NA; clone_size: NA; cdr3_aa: CASSSRGGSTDTQYF
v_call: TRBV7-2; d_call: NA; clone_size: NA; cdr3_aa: CASSPSGAINQPQHF
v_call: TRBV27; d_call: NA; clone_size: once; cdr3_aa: CASSPARVWIGSPLHF
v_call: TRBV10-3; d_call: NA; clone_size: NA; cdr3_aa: CAITLQGNSGYTF
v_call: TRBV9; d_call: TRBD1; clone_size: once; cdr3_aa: CASSGRQGKAFF
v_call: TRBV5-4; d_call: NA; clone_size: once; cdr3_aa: CASSFPGGTFEAFF
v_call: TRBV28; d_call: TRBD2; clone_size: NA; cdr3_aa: CASTPGGTTSYEQYF
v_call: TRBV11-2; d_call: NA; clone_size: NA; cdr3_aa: CASSPGPQGGSTDTQYF
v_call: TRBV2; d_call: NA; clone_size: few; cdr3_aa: CANHRASGANVLTF
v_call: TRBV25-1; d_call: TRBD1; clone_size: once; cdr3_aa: CASSERTGTGATDTQYF
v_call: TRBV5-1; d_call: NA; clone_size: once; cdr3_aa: CASSQGMGLRGQYF
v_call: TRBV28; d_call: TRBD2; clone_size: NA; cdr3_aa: CASTQAGSPPYEQYF
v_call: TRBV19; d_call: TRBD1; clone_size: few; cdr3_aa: CARGQGGTYEQYF
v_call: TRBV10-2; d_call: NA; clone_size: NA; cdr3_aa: CASSEGWAGVEKLFF
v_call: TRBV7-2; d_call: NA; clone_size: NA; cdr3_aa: CASSLGGVTQYF
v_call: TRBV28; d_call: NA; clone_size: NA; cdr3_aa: CASSLENIQYF
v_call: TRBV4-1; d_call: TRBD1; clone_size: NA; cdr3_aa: CASSQLTGATYEQYF
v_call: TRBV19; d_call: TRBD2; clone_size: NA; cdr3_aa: CASSPRVAGVRNEQFF
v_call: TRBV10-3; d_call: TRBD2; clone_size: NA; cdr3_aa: CAIRRLADQEEQYF
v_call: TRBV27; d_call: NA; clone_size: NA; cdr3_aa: CASRPWQGALPRQYF
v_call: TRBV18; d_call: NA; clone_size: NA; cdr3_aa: CASSPTRGTGELFF
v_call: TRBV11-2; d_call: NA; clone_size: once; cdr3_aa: CASSLDGDYEQYF
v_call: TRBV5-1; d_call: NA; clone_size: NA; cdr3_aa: CASSFRPGSEGNSPLHF
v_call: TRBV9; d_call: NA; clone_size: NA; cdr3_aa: CASSRLSSGNTIYF
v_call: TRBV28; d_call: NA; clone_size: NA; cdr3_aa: CASSSEDQPQHF
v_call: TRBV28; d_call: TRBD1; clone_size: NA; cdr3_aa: CASSLLTGGPNEQFF
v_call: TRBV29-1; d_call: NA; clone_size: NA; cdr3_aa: CSSRGQVQETQYF
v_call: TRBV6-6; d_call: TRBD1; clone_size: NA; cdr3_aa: CASSSSRDRNIQYF
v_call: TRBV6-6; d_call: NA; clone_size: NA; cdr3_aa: CASQSRGVSYEQYF
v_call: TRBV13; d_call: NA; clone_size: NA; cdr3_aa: CASSSRGLVRYEQYF
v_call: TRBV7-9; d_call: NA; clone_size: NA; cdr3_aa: CASSLSEKLFF
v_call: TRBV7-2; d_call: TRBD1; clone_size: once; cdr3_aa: CASSLDRGWETQYF
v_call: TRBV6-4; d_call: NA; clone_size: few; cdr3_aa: CASSDGYEQYF
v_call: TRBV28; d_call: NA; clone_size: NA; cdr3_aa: CASSLSGDSNQPQHF
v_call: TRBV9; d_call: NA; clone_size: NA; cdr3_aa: CASSVVASGVGANVLTF